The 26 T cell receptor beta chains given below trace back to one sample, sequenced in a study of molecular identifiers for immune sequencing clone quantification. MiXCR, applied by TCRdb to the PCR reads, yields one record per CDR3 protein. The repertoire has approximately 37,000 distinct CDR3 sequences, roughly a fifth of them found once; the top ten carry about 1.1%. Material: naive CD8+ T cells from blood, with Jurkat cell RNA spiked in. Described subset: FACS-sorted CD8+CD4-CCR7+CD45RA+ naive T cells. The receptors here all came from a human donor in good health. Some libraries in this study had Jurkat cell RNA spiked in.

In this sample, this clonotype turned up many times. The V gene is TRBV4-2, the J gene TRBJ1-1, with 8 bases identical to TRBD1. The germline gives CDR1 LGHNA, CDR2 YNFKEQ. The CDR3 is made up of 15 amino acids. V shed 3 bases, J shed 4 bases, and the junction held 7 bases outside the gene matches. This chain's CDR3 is CASSQATGGGTEAFF. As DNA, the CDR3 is TGTGCCAGCAGCCAGGCTACAGGGGGTGGCACTGAAGCTTTCTTT.

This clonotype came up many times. The CDR3: CASSEYRVQPQHF. DNA of the CDR3: TGTGCCAGCAGTGAATATCGGGTTCAGCCCCAGCATTTT. V is TRBV6-1 and J is TRBJ1-5; D ambiguous. This CDR3 comprises 13 residues. CDR1 MNHNS and CDR2 SASEGT come from the germline V gene. Trimming took 2 bases from V and 6 from J, leaving 8 bases between them.

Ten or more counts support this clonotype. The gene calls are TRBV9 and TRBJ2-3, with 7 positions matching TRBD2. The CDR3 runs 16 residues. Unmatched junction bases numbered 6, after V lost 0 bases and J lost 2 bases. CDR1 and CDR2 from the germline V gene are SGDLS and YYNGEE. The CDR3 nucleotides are TGTGCCAGCAGCGTAGGTCTAGCGGAAATCACAGATACGCAGTATTTT. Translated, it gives CASSVGLAEITDTQYF.

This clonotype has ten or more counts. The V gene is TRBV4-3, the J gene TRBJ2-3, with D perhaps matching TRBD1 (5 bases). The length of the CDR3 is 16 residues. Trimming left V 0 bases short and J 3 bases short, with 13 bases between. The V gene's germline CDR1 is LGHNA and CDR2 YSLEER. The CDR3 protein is CASSQDGAGRTDTQYF. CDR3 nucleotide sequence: TGCGCCAGCAGCCAAGATGGGGCAGGGCGGACAGATACGCAGTATTTT.

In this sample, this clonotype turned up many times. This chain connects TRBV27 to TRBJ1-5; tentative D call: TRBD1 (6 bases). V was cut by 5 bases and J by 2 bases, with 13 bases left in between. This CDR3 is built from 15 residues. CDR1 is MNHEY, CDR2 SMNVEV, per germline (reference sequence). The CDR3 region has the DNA TGTGCCAGCAGTCAACAGGGATTTGGCAATCAGCCCCAGCATTTT. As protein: CASSQQGFGNQPQHF.

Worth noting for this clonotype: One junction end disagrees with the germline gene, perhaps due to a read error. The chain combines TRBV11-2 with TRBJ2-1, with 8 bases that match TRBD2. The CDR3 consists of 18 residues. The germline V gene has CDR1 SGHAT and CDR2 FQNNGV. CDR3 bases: TGTGCCAGCGGCTTAGAGACACCCGGGCTAGCGGGTTTTAATGAGCAGTTCTTC. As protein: CASGLETPGLAGFNEQFF.

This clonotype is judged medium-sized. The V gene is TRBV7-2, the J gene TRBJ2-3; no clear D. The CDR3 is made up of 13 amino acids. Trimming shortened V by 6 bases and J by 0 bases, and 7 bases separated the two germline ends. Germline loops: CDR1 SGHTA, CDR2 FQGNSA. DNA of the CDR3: TGTGCCAGCAGTCGCGACAGCACAGATACGCAGTATTTT. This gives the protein CASSRDSTDTQYF.

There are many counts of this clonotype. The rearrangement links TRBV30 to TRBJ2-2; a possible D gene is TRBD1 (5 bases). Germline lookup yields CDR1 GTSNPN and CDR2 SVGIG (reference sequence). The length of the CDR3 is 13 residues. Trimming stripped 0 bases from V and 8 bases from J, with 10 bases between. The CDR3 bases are TGTGCCTGGAGTGTCTCGCAGGGTGGGGAGCTGTTTTTT. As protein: CAWSVSQGGELFF.

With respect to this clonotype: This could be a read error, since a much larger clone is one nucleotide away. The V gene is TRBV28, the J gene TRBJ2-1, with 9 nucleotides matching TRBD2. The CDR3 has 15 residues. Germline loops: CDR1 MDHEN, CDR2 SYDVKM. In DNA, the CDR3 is TGTGCCAGCAGATTGACTAGCGGTGCCTACAATGAGCAGCTCTTC. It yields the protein CASRLTSGAYNEQLF.

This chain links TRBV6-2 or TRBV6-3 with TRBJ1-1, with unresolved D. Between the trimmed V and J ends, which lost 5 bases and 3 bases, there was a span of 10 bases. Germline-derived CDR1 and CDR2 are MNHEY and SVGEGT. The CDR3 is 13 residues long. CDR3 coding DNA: TGTGCCAGCAGTATCCCCGGGTACACTGAAGCTTTCTTT. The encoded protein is CASSIPGYTEAFF.

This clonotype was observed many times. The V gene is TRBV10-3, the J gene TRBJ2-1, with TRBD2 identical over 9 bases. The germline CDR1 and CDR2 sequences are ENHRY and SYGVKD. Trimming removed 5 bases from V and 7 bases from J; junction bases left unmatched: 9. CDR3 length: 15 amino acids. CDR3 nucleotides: TGTGCCATCAGTAATGGGACTAGCAACTCAAATGAGCAGTTCTTC. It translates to CAISNGTSNSNEQFF.

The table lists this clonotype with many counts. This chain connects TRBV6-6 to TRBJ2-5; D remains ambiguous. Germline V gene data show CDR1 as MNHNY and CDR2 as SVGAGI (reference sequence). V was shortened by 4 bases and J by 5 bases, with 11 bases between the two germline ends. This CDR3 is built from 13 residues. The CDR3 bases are TGTGCCAGCAGTTCGGTCTTCTGGGAGACCCAGTACTTC. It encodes CASSSVFWETQYF.

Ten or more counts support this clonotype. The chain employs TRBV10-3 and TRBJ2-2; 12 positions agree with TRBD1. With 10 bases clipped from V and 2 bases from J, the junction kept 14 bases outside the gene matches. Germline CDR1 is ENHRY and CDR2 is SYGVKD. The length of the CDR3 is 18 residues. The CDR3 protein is CAKQPGQGALSNTGELFF. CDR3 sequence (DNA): TGTGCCAAACAACCGGGACAGGGGGCGCTTAGTAACACCGGGGAGCTGTTTTTT.

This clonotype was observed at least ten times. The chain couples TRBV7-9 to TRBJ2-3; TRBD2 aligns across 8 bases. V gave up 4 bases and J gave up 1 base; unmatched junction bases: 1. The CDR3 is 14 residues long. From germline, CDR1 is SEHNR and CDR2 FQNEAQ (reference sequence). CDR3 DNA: TGTGCCAGCAGCTCAGCGGGGGGCACAGATACGCAGTATTTT. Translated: CASSSAGGTDTQYF.

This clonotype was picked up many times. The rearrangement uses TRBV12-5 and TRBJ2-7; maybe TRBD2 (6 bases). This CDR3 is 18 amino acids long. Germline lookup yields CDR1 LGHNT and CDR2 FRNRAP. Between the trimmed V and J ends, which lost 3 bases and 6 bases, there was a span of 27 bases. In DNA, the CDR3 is TGTGCTAGTGGTTTTCGAGCCGGCGGGACGGCTTTTGTTTTCGAGCAGTACTTC. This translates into CASGFRAGGTAFVFEQYF. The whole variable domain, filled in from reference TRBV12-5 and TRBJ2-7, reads DARVTQTPRHKVTEMGQEVTMRCQPILGHNTVFWYRQTMMQGLELLAYFRNRAPLDDSGMPKDRFSAEMPDATLATLKIQPSEPRDSAVYFCASGFRAGGTAFVFEQYFGPGTRLTVT.

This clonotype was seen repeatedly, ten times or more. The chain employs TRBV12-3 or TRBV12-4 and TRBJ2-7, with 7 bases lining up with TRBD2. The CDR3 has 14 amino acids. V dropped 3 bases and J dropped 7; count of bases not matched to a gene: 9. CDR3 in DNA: TGTGCCAGCAGTTTGCGGCGGGAGTTGAGGGAGCAGTACTTC. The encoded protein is CASSLRRELREQYF.

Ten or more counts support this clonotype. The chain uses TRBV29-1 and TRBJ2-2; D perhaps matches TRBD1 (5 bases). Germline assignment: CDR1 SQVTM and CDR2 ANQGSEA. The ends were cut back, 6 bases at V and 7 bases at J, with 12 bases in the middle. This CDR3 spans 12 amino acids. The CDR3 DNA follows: TGCAGCGTCCAGGGCGGTGGCGGGGAGCTGTTTTTT. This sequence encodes CSVQGGGGELFF.

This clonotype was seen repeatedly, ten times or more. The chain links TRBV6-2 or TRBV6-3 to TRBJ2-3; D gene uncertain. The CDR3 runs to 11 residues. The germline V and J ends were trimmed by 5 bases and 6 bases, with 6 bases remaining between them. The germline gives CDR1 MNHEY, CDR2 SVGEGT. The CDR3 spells CASSTSDTQYF. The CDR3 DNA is TGTGCCAGCAGTACCTCGGATACGCAGTATTTT.

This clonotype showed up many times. CDR3 nucleotide sequence: TGTGCCAGTAGTATGGCAGGTGCAGCCGAGCAGTACTTC. Translated: CASSMAGAAEQYF. The genes are TRBV19 and TRBJ2-7; D ambiguous. V shed 3 bases and J shed 6 bases, with 12 bases lying between them. This CDR3 is built from 13 residues. Germline lookup yields CDR1 LNHDA and CDR2 SQIVND (reference sequence).

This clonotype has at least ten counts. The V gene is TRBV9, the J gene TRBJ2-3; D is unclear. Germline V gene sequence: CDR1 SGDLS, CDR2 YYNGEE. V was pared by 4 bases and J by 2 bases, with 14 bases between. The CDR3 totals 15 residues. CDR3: CASSSRAELTDTQYF. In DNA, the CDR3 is TGTGCCAGCAGCTCAAGGGCAGAACTCACAGATACGCAGTATTTT. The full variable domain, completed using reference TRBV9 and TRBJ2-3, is DSGVTQTPKHLITATGQRVTLRCSPRSGDLSVYWYQQSLDQGLQFLIQYYNGEERAKGNILERFSAQQFPDLHSELNLSSLELGDSALYFCASSSRAELTDTQYFGPGTRLTVL.

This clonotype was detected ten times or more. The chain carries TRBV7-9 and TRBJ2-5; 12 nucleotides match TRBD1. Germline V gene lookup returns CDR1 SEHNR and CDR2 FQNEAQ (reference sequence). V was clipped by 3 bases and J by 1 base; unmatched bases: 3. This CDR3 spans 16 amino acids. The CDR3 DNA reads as TGTGCCAGCAGCTTTAGGGACAGGGGGCCCCAAGAGACCCAGTACTTC. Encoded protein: CASSFRDRGPQETQYF.

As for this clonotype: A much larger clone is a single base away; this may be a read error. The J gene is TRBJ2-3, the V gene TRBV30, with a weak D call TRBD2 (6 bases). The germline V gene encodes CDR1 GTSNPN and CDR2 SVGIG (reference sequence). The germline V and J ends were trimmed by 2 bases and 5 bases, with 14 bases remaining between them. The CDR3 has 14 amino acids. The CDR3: CAWSYGGGKDTQYF. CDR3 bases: TGTGCCTGGAGTTACGGGGGAGGCAAAGATACGCAGTATTTT. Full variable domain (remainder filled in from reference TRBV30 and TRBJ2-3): SQTIHQWPATLVQPVGSPLSLECTVEGTSNPNLYWYRQAAGRGLQLLFYSVGIGQISSEVPQNLSASRPQDRQFILSSKKLLLSDSGFYLCAWSYGGGKDTQYFGPGTRLTVL.

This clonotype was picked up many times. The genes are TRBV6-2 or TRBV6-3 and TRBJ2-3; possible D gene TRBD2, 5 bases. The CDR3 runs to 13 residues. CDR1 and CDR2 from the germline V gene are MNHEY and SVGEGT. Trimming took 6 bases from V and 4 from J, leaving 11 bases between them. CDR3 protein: CASSSRRADTQYF. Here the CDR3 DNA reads TGTGCCAGCAGCTCCCGGCGGGCAGATACGCAGTATTTT.

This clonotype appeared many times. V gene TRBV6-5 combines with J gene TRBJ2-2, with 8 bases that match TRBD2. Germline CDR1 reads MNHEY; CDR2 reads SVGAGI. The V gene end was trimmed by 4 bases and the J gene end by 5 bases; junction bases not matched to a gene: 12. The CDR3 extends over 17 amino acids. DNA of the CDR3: TGTGCCAGCAGTTCGGTAACGGGAGGGCCAGGGACCGGGGAGCTGTTTTTT. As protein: CASSSVTGGPGTGELFF.

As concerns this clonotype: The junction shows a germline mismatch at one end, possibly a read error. CDR3: CASSQGQDNPPLHF. CDR3 nucleotide sequence: TGCGCCAGCAGCCAAGGACAGGATAATCCACCCCTCCACTTT. The rearrangement links TRBV4-1 to TRBJ1-6; tentative D call: TRBD1 (6 bases). CDR3 length equals 14 residues. Germline assignment: CDR1 MGHRA and CDR2 YSYEKL.

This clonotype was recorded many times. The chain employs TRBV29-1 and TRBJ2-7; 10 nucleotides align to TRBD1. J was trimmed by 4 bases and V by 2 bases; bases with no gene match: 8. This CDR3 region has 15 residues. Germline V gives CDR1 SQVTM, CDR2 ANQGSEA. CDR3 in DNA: TGCAGCGTTGAAAGTTGGGGGACAGGGGTATACGAGCAGTACTTC. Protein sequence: CSVESWGTGVYEQYF.